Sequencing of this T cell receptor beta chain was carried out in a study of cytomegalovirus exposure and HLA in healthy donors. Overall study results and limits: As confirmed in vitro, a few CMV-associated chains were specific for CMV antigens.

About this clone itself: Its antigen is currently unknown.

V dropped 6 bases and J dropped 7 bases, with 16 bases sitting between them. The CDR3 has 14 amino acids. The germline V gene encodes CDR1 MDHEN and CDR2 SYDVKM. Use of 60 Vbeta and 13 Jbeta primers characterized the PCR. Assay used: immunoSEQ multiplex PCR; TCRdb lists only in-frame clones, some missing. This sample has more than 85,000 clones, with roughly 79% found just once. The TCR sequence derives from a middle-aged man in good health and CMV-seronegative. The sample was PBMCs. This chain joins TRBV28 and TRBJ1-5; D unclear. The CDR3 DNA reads TGTGCCAGCAGCCGACGGGGAGCGGTACAGCCCCAGCATTTT. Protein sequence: CASSRRGAVQPQHF.